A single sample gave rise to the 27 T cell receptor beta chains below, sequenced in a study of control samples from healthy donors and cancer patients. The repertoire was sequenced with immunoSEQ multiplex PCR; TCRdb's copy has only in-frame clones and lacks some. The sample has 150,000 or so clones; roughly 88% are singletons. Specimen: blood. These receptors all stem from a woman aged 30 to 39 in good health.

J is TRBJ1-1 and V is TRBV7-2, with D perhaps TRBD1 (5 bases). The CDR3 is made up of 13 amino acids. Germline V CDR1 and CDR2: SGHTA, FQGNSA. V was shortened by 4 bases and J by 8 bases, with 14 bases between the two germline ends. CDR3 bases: TGTGCCAGCAGCTCCGGGGGTAGGCGGGAAGCTTTCTTT. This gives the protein CASSSGGRREAFF. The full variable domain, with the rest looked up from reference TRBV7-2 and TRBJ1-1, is GAGVSQSPSNKVTEKGKDVELRCDPISGHTALYWYRQSLGQGLEFLIYFQGNSAPDKSGLPSDRFSAERTGGSVSTLTIQRTQQEDSAVYLCASSSGGRREAFFGQGTRLTVV.

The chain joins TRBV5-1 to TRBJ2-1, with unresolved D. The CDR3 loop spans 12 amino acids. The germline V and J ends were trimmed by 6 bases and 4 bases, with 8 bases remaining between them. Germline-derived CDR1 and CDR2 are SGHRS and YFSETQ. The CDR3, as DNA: TGCGCCAGCAAACGGCCTTACAATGAGCAGTTCTTC. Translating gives CASKRPYNEQFF.

The CDR3 DNA is TGTGCCAGCAGCCCGGGACTAGCACAAGAGACCCAGTACTTC. Its translation: CASSPGLAQETQYF. This sequence joins TRBV5-6 and TRBJ2-5; 9 nucleotides match TRBD2. Germline V CDR1 and CDR2: SGHDT, YYEEEE. This CDR3 region has 14 residues. V shed 4 bases and J 2 bases; nucleotides not matched to a gene: 3.

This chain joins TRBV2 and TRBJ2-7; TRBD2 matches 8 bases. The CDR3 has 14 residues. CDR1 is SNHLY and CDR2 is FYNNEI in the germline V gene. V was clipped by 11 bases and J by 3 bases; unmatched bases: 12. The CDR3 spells CAVLPSSGSYEQYF. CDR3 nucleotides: TGTGCCGTCCTCCCCTCCAGCGGGAGCTACGAGCAGTACTTC.

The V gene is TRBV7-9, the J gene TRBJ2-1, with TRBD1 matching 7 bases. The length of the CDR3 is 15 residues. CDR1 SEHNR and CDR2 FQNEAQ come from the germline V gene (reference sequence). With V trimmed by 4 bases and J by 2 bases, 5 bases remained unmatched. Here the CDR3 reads CASSSTGFAYNEQFF. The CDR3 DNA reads TGTGCCAGCAGCTCGACAGGGTTTGCCTACAATGAGCAGTTCTTC.

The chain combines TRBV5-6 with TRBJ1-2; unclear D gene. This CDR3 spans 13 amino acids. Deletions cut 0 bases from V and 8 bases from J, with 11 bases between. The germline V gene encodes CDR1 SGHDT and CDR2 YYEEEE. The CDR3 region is CASSLGAFIGYTF. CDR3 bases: TGTGCCAGCAGCTTGGGGGCCTTTATAGGCTACACCTTC.

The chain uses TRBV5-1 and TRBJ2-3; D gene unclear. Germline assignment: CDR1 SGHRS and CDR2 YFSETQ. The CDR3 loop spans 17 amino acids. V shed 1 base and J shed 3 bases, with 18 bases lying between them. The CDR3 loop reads CASSLSPGAWSTDTQYF. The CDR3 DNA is TGCGCCAGCAGCTTGTCGCCAGGCGCATGGAGTACAGATACGCAGTATTTT.

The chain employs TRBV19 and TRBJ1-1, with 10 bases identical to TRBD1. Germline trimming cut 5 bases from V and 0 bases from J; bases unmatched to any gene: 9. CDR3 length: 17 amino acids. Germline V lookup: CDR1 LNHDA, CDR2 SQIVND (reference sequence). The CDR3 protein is CASSGGQGLFVNTEAFF. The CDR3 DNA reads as TGTGCCAGTAGTGGGGGACAGGGGCTTTTTGTGAACACTGAAGCTTTCTTT.

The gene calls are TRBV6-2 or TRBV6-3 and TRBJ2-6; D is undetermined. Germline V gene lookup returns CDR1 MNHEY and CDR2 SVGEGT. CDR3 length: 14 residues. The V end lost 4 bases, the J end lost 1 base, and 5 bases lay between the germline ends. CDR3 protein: CASSLGSGANVLTF. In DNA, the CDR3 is TGTGCCAGCAGTTTAGGGTCTGGGGCCAACGTCCTGACTTTC.

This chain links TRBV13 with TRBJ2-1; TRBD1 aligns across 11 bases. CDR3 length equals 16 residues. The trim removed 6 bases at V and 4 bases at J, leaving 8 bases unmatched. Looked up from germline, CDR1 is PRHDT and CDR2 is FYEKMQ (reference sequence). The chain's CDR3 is CASSSSGTGGYNEQFF. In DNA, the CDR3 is TGTGCCAGCAGTTCGTCCGGGACAGGGGGTTACAATGAGCAGTTCTTC.

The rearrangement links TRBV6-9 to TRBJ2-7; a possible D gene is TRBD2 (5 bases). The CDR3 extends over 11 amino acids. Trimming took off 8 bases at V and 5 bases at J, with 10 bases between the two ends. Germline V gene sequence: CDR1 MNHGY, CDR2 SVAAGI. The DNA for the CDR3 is TGTGCCAGCCGGCGGGTACACGAGCAGTACGTC. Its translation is CASRRVHEQYV.

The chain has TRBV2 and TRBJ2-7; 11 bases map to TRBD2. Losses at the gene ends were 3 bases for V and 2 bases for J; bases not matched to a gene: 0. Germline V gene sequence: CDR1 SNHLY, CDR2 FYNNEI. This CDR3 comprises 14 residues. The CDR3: CASSETSGAYEQYV. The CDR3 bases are TGTGCCAGCAGTGAGACTAGCGGGGCCTACGAGCAGTACGTC.

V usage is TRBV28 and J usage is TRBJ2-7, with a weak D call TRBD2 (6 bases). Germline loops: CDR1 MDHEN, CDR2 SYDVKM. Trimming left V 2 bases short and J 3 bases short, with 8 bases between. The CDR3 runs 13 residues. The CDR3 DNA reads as TGTGCCAGCAGTTTAAGACTAGACTACGAGCAGTACTTC. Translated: CASSLRLDYEQYF.

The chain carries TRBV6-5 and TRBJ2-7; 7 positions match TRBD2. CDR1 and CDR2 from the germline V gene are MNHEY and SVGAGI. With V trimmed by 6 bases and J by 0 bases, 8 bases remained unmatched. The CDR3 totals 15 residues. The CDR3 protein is CASSYVAGSSYEQYF. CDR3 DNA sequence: TGTGCCAGCAGCTATGTAGCGGGCAGCTCCTACGAGCAGTACTTC.

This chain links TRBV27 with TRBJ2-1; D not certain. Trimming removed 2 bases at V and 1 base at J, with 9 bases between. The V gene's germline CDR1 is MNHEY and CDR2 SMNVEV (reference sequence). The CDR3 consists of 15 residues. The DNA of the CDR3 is TGTGCCAGCAGTTTAAGTAAAGCGTCCTACAATGAGCAGTTCTTC. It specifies CASSLSKASYNEQFF.

The CDR3 nucleotides are TGTGCCAGCAGACCCGGGACAGGGGGCTTGTACGAGCAGTACGTC. Encoded protein: CASRPGTGGLYEQYV. The J gene is TRBJ2-7, the V gene TRBV6-5; 12 bases are a match to TRBD1. V was clipped by 6 bases and J by 4 bases; unmatched bases: 7. The germline V gene has CDR1 MNHEY and CDR2 SVGAGI. The CDR3 extends over 15 amino acids.

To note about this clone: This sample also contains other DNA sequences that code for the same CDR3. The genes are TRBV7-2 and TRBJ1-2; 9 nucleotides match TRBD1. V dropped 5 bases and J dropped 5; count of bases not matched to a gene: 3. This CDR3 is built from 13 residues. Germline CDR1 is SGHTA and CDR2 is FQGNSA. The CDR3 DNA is TGTGCCAGCAGCCTAGGACAGGGGTATGGCTACACCTTC. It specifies CASSLGQGYGYTF. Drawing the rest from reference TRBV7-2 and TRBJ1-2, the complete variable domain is GAGVSQSPSNKVTEKGKDVELRCDPISGHTALYWYRQSLGQGLEFLIYFQGNSAPDKSGLPSDRFSAERTGGSVSTLTIQRTQQEDSAVYLCASSLGQGYGYTFGSGTRLTVV.

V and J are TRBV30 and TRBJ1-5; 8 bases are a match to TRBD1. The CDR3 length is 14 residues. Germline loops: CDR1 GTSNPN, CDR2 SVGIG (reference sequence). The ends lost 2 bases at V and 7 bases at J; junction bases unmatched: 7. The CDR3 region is CAWSTQGGGQPQHF. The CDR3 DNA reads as TGTGCCTGGAGTACACAGGGGGGAGGCCAGCCCCAGCATTTT. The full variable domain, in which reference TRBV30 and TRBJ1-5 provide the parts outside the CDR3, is SQTIHQWPATLVQPVGSPLSLECTVEGTSNPNLYWYRQAAGRGLQLLFYSVGIGQISSEVPQNLSASRPQDRQFILSSKKLLLSDSGFYLCAWSTQGGGQPQHFGDGTRLSIL.

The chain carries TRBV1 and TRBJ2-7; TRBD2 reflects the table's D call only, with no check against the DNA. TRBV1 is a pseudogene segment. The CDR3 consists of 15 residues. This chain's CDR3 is CTSSQDSTSFYEQYF. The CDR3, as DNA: TGCACCAGCAGCCAAGACTCGACTAGCTTCTACGAGCAGTACTTC.

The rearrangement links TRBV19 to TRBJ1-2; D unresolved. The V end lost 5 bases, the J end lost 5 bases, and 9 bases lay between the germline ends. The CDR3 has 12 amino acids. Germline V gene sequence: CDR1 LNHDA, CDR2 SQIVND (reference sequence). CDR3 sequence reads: CASSPGIYGYTF. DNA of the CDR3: TGTGCCAGTAGTCCTGGAATATATGGCTACACCTTC.

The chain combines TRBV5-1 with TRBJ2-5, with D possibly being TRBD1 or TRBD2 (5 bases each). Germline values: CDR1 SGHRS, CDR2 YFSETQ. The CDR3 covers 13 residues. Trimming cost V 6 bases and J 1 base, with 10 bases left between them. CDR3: CASKPGPQETQYF. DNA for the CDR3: TGCGCCAGCAAGCCGGGGCCCCAAGAGACCCAGTACTTC.

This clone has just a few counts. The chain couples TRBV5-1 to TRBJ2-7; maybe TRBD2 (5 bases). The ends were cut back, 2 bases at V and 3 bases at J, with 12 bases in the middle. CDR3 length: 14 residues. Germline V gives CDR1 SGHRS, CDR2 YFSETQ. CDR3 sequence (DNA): TGCGCCAGCAGCTTTTCGACCGGGAACTACGAGCAGTACTTC. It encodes CASSFSTGNYEQYF.

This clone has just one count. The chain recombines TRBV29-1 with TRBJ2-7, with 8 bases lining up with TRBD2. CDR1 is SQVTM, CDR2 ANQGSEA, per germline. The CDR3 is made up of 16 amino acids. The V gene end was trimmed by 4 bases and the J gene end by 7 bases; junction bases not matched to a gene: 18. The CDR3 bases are TGCAGCGTTGTTTTTCCCAGCGGGAGTGCCGGGGGGGAGCAGTACTTC. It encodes CSVVFPSGSAGGEQYF.

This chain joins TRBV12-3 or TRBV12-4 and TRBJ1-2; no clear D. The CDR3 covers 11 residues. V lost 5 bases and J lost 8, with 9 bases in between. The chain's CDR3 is CASSIARGYTF. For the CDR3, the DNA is TGTGCCAGCAGTATTGCACGCGGCTACACCTTC.

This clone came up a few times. The CDR3, as DNA: TGTGCCAGTAGCCAGGGGGGGCGAGAGACCCAGTACTTC. It yields the protein CASSQGGRETQYF. The chain recombines TRBV19 with TRBJ2-5; D may match TRBD1 or TRBD2 (7 bases each). The germline CDR1 and CDR2 sequences are LNHDA and SQIVND (reference sequence). V was shortened by 6 bases and J by 4 bases, with 12 bases between the two germline ends. CDR3 length: 13 amino acids.

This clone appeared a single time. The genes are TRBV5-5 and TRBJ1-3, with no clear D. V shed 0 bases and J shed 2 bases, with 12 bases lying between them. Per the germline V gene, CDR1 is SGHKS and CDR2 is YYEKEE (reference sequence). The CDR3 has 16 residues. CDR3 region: CASSLGIRWPGNTIYF. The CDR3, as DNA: TGTGCCAGCAGCTTGGGGATCCGCTGGCCTGGAAACACCATATATTTT.

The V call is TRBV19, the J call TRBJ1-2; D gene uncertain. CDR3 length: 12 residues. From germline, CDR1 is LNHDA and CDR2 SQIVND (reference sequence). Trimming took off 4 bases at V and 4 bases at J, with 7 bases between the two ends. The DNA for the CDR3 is TGTGCCAGTAGTAACACCCGCTATGGCTACACCTTC. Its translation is CASSNTRYGYTF.